One sample yielded the 23 T cell receptor beta chains listed below, sequenced in a study of shared clonotypes between healthy human individuals. TCRdb's table, derived via immunoSEQ multiplex PCR, lists solely in-frame clones and lacks some. Of about 490,000 clones listed, around three quarters were seen once; the top ten hold 10% to 15%. The sample was PBMCs. All receptors come from a woman aged 35 to 49 in good health. Some clones in this sample may be carry-over from other donors' samples.

The chain combines TRBV28 with TRBJ2-7; TRBD1 agrees at 7 bases. The CDR3 loop spans 14 amino acids. CDR1 and CDR2 from the germline V gene are MDHEN and SYDVKM. V lost 6 bases, J lost 2 bases, and 7 bases stayed unmatched. The CDR3 loop is CASRTTGATYEQYF. Here the CDR3 DNA reads TGTGCCAGCAGGACAACAGGGGCGACCTACGAGCAGTACTTC.

This chain uses TRBV20-1 with TRBJ2-1; D may be TRBD2 (5 bases). CDR3 length: 11 residues. Trimming removed 6 bases at V and 5 bases at J, with 8 bases between. Germline CDR1 and CDR2: DFQATT and SNEGSKA (reference sequence). The CDR3 loop reads CSARADNEQFF. The CDR3, as DNA: TGCAGTGCGCGGGCCGACAATGAGCAGTTCTTC.

This clone was seen a handful of times. In the same sample, other DNA sequences code for this CDR3. The V call is TRBV5-1, the J call TRBJ2-1; 8 nucleotides align to TRBD2. The germline gives CDR1 SGHRS, CDR2 YFSETQ. The CDR3 runs to 15 residues. Trimming took 0 bases from V and 3 from J; bases not matched to a gene: 2. The CDR3 bases are TGCGCCAGCAGCTTGGAAACTAGCGGCTACAATGAGCAGTTCTTC. It yields the protein CASSLETSGYNEQFF. Based on the CDR3 plus reference TRBV5-1 and TRBJ2-1, the full variable domain is KAGVTQTPRYLIKTRGQQVTLSCSPISGHRSVSWYQQTPGQGLQFLFEYFSETQRNKGNFPGRFSGRQFSNSRSEMNVSTLELGDSALYLCASSLETSGYNEQFFGPGTRLTVL.

J is TRBJ2-5 and V is TRBV6-5; D is possibly TRBD2 (5 bases). The CDR3 covers 14 residues. The V gene's germline CDR1 is MNHEY and CDR2 SVGAGI. Trimming stripped 4 bases from V and 1 base from J, with 10 bases between. This chain's CDR3 is CASSSISVQETQYF. Here the CDR3 DNA reads TGTGCCAGCAGTTCTATTAGCGTCCAAGAGACCCAGTACTTC.

This clone is a singleton in its sample. Here the CDR3 DNA reads TGTGCCATCTCCGGGGCTAGCGGGAGGACCAACGAGCAGTACTTC. It translates to CAISGASGRTNEQYF. The chain employs TRBV10-3 and TRBJ2-7; 11 bases are shared with TRBD2. Unmatched junction bases numbered 11, after V lost 8 bases and J lost 5 bases. The CDR3 totals 15 residues. Germline CDR1 is ENHRY and CDR2 is SYGVKD.

The chain couples TRBV10-3 to TRBJ2-7, with TRBD2 matching over 9 bases. Germline V gives CDR1 ENHRY, CDR2 SYGVKD. The CDR3 runs 14 residues. V lost 6 bases, J lost 2 bases, and 5 bases stayed unmatched. The CDR3 region is CAISNSGSTYEQYF. CDR3 DNA sequence: TGTGCCATCAGCAATAGCGGGAGCACCTACGAGCAGTACTTC.

The chain employs TRBV5-1 and TRBJ2-2, with TRBD2 matching over 8 bases. From germline, CDR1 is SGHRS and CDR2 YFSETQ. V was pared by 5 bases and J by 5 bases, with 8 bases of the junction left unmatched. The CDR3 sequence is 15 residues long. CDR3 protein: CASRKSGSGTGELFF. The CDR3 DNA reads TGCGCCAGCAGGAAGAGCGGGAGCGGGACCGGGGAGCTGTTTTTT.

The J gene is TRBJ2-1, the V gene TRBV6-4, with TRBD1 matching over 7 bases. There are 15 residues in the CDR3. The germline CDR1 and CDR2 sequences are MRHNA and SNTAGT. V gave up 0 bases and J gave up 8 bases; unmatched junction bases: 7. The CDR3 DNA sequence: TGTGCCAGCAGTGACTCGAGCTCCCAGGGGGATGAGCAGTTCTTC. This translates into CASSDSSSQGDEQFF.

V and J are TRBV19 and TRBJ2-2, with D perhaps being TRBD1 or TRBD2 (5 bases each). The germline gives CDR1 LNHDA, CDR2 SQIVND (reference sequence). The CDR3 is 14 amino acids. V dropped 4 bases and J dropped 7 bases, with 13 bases sitting between them. CDR3 region: CASSNMGEIGELFF. In DNA, the CDR3 is TGTGCCAGTAGTAATATGGGGGAAATCGGGGAGCTGTTTTTT.

The rearrangement joins TRBV5-4 to TRBJ1-3; no clear D gene. V gave up 2 bases and J gave up 1 base, with 13 bases separating them. The CDR3 is made up of 16 amino acids. Germline lookup yields CDR1 SGHNT and CDR2 YYREEE (reference sequence). The CDR3 bases are TGTGCCAGCAGCTTAGGAGGTCTCGGGTCTGGAAACACCATATATTTT. This sequence encodes CASSLGGLGSGNTIYF.

This chain links TRBV13 with TRBJ2-1; TRBD2 aligns across 8 bases. This CDR3 is 15 amino acids long. V gave up 1 base and J gave up 7 bases; unmatched junction bases: 6. The germline CDR1 and CDR2 sequences are PRHDT and FYEKMQ (reference sequence). The CDR3 loop is CASSLDGRAWNEQFF. CDR3 DNA: TGTGCCAGCAGCTTAGACGGGAGGGCTTGGAATGAGCAGTTCTTC.

V and J are TRBV1 and TRBJ2-2; TRBD2, the table's D call, was not compared with the DNA. TRBV1 has pseudogene status. The CDR3 is made up of 21 amino acids. The CDR3 DNA is TGCACCAGCAGCCAAGCTTCCCGGGTAGCGGGAGGGCACGCGAACACCGGGGAGCTGTTTTTT. This sequence encodes CTSSQASRVAGGHANTGELFF.

V gene TRBV6-6 combines with J gene TRBJ2-1; the D is unclear. CDR1 and CDR2 (germline): MNHNY, SVGAGI (reference sequence). The CDR3 has 14 residues. V was cut by 5 bases and J by 4 bases, with 12 bases left in between. The CDR3 loop is CASSPLGPYNEQFF. CDR3 in DNA: TGTGCCAGCAGTCCCTTGGGTCCGTACAATGAGCAGTTCTTC.

The CDR3 spells CASSHNSLGITDTQYF. The CDR3 DNA is TGTGCCAGCAGCCACAACTCCCTGGGGATCACAGATACGCAGTATTTT. The gene calls are TRBV28 and TRBJ2-3; D unclear. V lost 6 bases and J lost 2, with 18 bases in between. CDR3 length: 16 residues. The germline V gene encodes CDR1 MDHEN and CDR2 SYDVKM.

This clone was seen more than once but under ten times. The chain has TRBV28 and TRBJ1-2; D is undetermined. The germline V gene has CDR1 MDHEN and CDR2 SYDVKM. The CDR3 consists of 13 residues. Trimming took off 6 bases at V and 6 bases at J, with 14 bases between the two ends. CDR3 DNA: TGTGCCAGCAGGACCTCAGGTTCCAATGGCTACACCTTC. Translating it yields CASRTSGSNGYTF.

J is TRBJ2-4 and V is TRBV15; a possible D gene is TRBD1 (7 bases). Trimming pared 3 bases from V and 8 bases from J, leaving 17 bases between. The CDR3 runs 15 residues. Germline V gives CDR1 LNHNV, CDR2 YYDKDF (reference sequence). This CDR3 is CATSSVRGAVDIQYF. The CDR3 DNA reads TGTGCCACCAGCAGTGTCAGGGGGGCAGTGGACATTCAGTACTTC.

The chain combines TRBV6-1 with TRBJ1-5, with D possibly being TRBD1 (5 bases). The CDR3 contains 13 residues. V lost 8 bases and J lost 5, with 13 bases in between. Germline assignment: CDR1 MNHNS and CDR2 SASEGT. CDR3 nucleotides: TGTGCCAGCCTGGACAATTCTCATCAGCCCCAGCATTTT. Translating it yields CASLDNSHQPQHF.

The chain has TRBV5-1 and TRBJ2-5; 7 bases fit TRBD1. Near its end, the DNA agrees better with TRBJ2-7, so the J call may be wrong. Germline CDR1 SGHRS, CDR2 YFSETQ. The CDR3 totals 14 residues. CDR3 DNA: TGCGCCAGCAGCCGGGACAGCCCCCGAAACGAGCAGTACTTC. Amino acid sequence: CASSRDSPRNEQYF.

This clone was detected a few times. This sample also contains other DNA sequences that code for the same CDR3. J is TRBJ2-3 and V is TRBV7-9; maybe TRBD2 (5 bases). CDR1 is SEHNR and CDR2 is FQNEAQ in the germline V gene (reference sequence). The CDR3 runs 15 residues. V gave up 0 bases and J gave up 2 bases, with 9 bases separating them. The CDR3 loop is CASSLAGASTDTQYF. The CDR3 nucleotides are TGTGCCAGCAGCTTAGCGGGAGCGTCCACAGATACGCAGTATTTT.

This sequence joins TRBV19 and TRBJ2-6; D possibly corresponds to TRBD1 (5 bases). Germline V CDR1 and CDR2: LNHDA, SQIVND (reference sequence). V gave up 3 bases and J gave up 2 bases, with 11 bases separating them. The CDR3 sequence is 16 residues long. DNA for the CDR3: TGTGCCAGTAGTATGGGGCTGGGGACTGGGGCCAACGTCCTGACTTTC. Translation gives CASSMGLGTGANVLTF.

This chain uses TRBV15 with TRBJ1-5; no reliable D call. The V end was cut by 0 bases, the J end by 3 bases, with 9 bases between. This CDR3 has 15 amino acids. Germline values: CDR1 LNHNV, CDR2 YYDKDF (reference sequence). The CDR3 protein is CATSRDPRYNQPQHF. In DNA form, the CDR3 reads TGTGCCACCAGCAGAGATCCCAGGTACAATCAGCCCCAGCATTTT.

This chain joins TRBV7-6 and TRBJ2-5; 7 nucleotides match TRBD1. Matching the DNA end better, TRBJ2-7 makes the J call doubtful. Germline V CDR1 and CDR2: SGHVS, FNYEAQ. The CDR3 is made up of 14 amino acids. CDR3 nucleotide sequence: TGTGCCAGCAGCTCCCGGGACAGACTTTACGAGCAGTACTTC. This sequence encodes CASSSRDRLYEQYF.

This chain joins TRBV10-3 and TRBJ1-1; TRBD1 is a possible D gene (6 bases). V lost 0 bases, J lost 1 base, and 12 bases lay in between. The germline V gene encodes CDR1 ENHRY and CDR2 SYGVKD. The CDR3 extends over 16 amino acids. CDR3 amino acids: CAISESRTVKNTEAFF. The DNA for the CDR3 is TGTGCCATCAGTGAGTCCCGGACAGTAAAGAACACTGAAGCTTTCTTT.